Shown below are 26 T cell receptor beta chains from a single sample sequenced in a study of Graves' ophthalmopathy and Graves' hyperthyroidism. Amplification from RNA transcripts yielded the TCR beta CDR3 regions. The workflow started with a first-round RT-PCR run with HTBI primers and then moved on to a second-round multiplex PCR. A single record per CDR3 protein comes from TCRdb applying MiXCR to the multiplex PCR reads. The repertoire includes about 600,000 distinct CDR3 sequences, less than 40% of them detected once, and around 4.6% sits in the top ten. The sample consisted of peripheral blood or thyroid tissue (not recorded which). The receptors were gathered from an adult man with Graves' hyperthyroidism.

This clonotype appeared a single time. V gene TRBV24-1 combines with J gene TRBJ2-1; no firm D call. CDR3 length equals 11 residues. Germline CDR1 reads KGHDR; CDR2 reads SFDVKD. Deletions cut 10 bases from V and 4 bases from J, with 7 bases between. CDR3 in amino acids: CATQEYNEQFF. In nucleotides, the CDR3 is TGTGCCACACAAGAATACAATGAGCAGTTCTTC.

The CDR3 here is CASSLDGGAYGYTF. Written as DNA, the CDR3 is TGCGCCAGCAGCTTGGATGGGGGAGCCTATGGCTACACCTTC. The V call is TRBV5-1, the J call TRBJ1-2; TRBD1 is a possible D gene (5 bases). The CDR3 consists of 14 residues. V shed 0 bases and J shed 4 bases, with 10 bases lying between them. The V gene's germline CDR1 is SGHRS and CDR2 YFSETQ.

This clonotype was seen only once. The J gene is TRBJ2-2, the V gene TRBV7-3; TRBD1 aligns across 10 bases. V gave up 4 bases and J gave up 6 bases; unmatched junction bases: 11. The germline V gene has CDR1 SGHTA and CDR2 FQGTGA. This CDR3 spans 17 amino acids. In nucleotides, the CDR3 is TGTGCCAGCAGCTCAAGTGGACAGGGGGTTGTTTCCGGGGAGCTGTTTTTT. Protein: CASSSSGQGVVSGELFF.

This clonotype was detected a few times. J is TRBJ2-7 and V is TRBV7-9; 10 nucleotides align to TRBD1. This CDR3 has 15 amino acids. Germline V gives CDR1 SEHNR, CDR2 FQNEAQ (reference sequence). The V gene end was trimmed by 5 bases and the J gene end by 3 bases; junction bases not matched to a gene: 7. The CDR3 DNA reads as TGTGCCAGCAGCCCGACGGACAGGGGGGACTACGAGCAGTACTTC. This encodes CASSPTDRGDYEQYF.

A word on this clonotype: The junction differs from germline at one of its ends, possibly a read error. CDR3 amino acids: CASSQDAAGRGTGELFF. The CDR3 DNA is TGTGCCAGCAGCCAAGACGCGGCAGGGCGGGGCACCGGGGAGCTGTTTTTT. The chain uses TRBV4-1 and TRBJ2-2, with a tentative D call TRBD2 (6 bases). This CDR3 comprises 17 residues. Germline loops: CDR1 MGHRA, CDR2 YSYEKL.

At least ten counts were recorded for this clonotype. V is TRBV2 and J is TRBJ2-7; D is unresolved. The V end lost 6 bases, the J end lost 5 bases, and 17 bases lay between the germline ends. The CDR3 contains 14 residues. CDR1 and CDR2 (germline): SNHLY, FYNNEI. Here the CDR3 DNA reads TGTGCCAGCAGAAGGACGGCAGCCGTGGACGAGCAGTACTTC. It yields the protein CASRRTAAVDEQYF.

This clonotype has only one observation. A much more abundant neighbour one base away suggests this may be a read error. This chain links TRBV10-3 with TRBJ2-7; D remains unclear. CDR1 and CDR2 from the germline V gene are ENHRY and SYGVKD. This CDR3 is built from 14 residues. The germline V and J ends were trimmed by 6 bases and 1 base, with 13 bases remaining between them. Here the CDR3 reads CAISQGHSSYEQYF. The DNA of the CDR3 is TGTGCCATCAGCCAAGGCCACTCTTCCTACGAGCAGTACTTC.

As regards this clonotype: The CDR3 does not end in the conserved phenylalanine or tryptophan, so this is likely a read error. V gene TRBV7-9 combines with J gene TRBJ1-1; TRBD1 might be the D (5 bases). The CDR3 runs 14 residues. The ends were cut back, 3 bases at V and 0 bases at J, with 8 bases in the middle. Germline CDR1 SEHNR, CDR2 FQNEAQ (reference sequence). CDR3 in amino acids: CASSFRDVNTEAFL. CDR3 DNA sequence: TGTGCCAGCAGCTTCCGGGACGTGAACACTGAAGCTTTCTTA.

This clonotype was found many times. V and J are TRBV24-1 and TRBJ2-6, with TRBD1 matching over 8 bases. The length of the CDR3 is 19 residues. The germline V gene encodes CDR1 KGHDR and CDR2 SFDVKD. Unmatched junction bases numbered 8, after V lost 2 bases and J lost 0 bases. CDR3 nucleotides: TGTGCCACCAGTGATTCCACAGGGGGAACTGGCTCTGGGGCCAACGTCCTGACTTTC. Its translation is CATSDSTGGTGSGANVLTF.

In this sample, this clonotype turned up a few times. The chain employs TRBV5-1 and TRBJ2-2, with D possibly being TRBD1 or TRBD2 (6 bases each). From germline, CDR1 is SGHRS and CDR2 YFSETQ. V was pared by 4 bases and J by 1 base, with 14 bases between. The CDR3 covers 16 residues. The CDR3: CASSPAGGWNTGELFF. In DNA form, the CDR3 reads TGCGCCAGCAGCCCAGCCGGGGGCTGGAACACCGGGGAGCTGTTTTTT.

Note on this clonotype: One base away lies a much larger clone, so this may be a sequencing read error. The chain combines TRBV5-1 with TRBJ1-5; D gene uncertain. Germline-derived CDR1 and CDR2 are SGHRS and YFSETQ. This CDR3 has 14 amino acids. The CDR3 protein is CASGLTPSNQPQHF. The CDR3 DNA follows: TGCGCCAGCGGCTTAACACCTAGCAATCAGCCCCAGCATTTT.

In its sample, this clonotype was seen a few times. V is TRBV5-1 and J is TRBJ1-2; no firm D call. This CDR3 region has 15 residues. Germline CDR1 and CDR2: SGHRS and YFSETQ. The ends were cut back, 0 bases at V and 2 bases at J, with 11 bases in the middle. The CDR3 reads CASSLEPNGNYGYTF. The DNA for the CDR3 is TGCGCCAGCAGCTTGGAGCCCAATGGAAACTATGGCTACACCTTC.

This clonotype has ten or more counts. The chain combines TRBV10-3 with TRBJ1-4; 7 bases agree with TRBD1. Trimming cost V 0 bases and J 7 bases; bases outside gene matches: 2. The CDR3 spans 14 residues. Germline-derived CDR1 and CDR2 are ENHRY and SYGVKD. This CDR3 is CAISESSGGEKLFF. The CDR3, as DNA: TGTGCCATCAGTGAGTCGTCAGGGGGTGAAAAACTGTTTTTT.

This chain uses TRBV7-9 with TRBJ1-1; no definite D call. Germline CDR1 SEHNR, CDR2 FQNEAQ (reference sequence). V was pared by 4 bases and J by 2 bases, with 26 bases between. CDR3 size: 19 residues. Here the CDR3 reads CASSSGVGEGVRLNTEAFF. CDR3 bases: TGTGCCAGCAGCTCCGGGGTTGGGGAGGGCGTGAGGCTTAACACTGAAGCTTTCTTT.

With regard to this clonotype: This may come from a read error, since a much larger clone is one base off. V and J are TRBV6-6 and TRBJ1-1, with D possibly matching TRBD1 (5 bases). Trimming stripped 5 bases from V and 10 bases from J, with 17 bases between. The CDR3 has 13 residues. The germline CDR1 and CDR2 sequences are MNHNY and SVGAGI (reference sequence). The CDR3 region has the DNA TGTGCCAGCAGTGGGGCAGGGATACCAAGAGCTTTCTTT. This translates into CASSGAGIPRAFF.

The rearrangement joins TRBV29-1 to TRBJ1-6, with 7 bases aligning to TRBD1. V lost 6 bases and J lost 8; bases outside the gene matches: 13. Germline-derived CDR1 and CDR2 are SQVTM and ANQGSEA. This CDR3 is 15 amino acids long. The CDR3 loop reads CSVERAGGPDSPLHF. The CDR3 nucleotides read TGCAGCGTGGAACGAGCAGGGGGTCCAGATTCACCCCTCCACTTT.

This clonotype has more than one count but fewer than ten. CDR3 region: CASSDSGSYNSPLHF. DNA of the CDR3: TGTGCCAGCAGTGACTCCGGCTCCTATAATTCACCCCTCCACTTT. V is TRBV6-4 and J is TRBJ1-6; the D is unclear. The CDR3 has 15 residues. Germline V gene data show CDR1 as MRHNA and CDR2 as SNTAGT. V was shortened by 0 bases and J by 0 bases, with 3 bases between the two germline ends.

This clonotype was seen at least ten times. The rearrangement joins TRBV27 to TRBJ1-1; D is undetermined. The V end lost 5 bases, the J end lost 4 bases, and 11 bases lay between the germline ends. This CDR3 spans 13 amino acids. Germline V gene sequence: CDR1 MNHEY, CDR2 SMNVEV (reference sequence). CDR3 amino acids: CASSRYHLTEAFF. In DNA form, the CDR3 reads TGTGCCAGCAGTCGTTACCACCTCACTGAAGCTTTCTTT.

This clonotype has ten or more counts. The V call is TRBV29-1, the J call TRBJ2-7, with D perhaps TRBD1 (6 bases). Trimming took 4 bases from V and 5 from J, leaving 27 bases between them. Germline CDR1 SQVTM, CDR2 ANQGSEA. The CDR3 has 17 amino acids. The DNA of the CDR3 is TGCAGCGTTGTGGGTACTATAAAAGGCACAGGGTCAGACGAGCAGTACTTC. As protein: CSVVGTIKGTGSDEQYF.

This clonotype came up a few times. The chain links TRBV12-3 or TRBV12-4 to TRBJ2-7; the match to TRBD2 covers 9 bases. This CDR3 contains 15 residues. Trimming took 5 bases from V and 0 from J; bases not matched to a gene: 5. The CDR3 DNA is TGTGCCAGCAGTGCTAGCGGGGTCAGCTCCTACGAGCAGTACTTC. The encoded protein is CASSASGVSSYEQYF.

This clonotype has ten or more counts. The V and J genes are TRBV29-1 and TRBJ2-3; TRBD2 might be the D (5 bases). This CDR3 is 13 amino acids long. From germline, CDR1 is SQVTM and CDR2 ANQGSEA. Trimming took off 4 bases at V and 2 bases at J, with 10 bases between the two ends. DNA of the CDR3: TGCAGCGTTGCGAGGGCAGTCACAGATACGCAGTATTTT. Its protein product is CSVARAVTDTQYF.

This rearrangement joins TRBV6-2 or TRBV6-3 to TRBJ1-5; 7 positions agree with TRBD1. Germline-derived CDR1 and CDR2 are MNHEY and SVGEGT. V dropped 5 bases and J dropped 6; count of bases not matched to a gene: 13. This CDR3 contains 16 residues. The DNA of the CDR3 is TGTGCCAGCAGTGCTTTAACAGGGGTAGGGCCTCAGCCCCAGCATTTT. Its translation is CASSALTGVGPQPQHF.

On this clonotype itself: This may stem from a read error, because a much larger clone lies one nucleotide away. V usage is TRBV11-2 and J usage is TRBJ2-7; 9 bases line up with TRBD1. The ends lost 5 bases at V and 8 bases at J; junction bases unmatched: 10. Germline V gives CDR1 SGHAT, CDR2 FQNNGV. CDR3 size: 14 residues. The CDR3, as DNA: TGTGCCAGCAGCCAGAGACAGGGGGGGTACAAGCAGTACTTC. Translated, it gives CASSQRQGGYKQYF. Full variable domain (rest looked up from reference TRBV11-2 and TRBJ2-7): EAGVAQSPRYKIIEKRQSVAFWCNPISGHATLYWYQQILGQGPKLLIQFQNNGVVDDSQLPKDRFSAERLKGVDSTLKIQPAKLEDSAVYLCASSQRQGGYKQYFGPGTRLTVT.

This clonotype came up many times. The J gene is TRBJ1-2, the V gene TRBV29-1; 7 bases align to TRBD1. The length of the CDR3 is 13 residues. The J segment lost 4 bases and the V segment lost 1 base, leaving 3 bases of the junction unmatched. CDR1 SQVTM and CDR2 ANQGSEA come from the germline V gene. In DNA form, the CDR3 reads TGCAGCGTTGAAGCGACAGGGATCTATGGCTACACCTTC. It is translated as CSVEATGIYGYTF.

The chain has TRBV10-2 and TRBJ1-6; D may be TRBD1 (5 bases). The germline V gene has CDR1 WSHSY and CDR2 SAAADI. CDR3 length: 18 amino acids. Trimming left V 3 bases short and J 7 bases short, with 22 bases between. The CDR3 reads CASSDFPGRGFVNSPLHF. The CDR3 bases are TGCGCCAGCAGTGATTTCCCGGGACGGGGGTTTGTGAATTCACCCCTCCACTTT.

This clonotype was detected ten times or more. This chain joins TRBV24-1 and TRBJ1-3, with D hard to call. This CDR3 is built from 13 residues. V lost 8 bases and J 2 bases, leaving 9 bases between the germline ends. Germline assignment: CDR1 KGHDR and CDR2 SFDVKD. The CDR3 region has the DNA TGTGCCACCACCTCGGGAGCTGGAAACACCATATATTTT. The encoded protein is CATTSGAGNTIYF.